This entry lists 17 T cell receptor beta chains sequenced from one sample in a study of T cell repertoires in cytomegalovirus infection (dated 2019 in TCRdb). The sample was run on an Illumina HiSeq 1500. TCRdb reanalyzed the raw reads on its own, using fastp at Q25 for trimming and MiXCR for clone calling, and kept in-frame beta chains. Rows with a matching CDR3 protein are joined into one entry that keeps the most common DNA and genes. For this sample the table gives more than 200,000 distinct CDR3 sequences, of which approximately 10% were detected only once. The ten largest clonotypes hold about 15% of the sample. Sequenced input: PBMCs. The receptor set was obtained from a human donor in good health (CMV status not recorded). Some clones in this sample may be carry-over from other donors' samples.

The chain has TRBV29-1 and TRBJ1-4, with 7 bases aligning to TRBD1. CDR1 SQVTM and CDR2 ANQGSEA come from the germline V gene. V lost 7 bases, J lost 6 bases, and 5 bases stayed unmatched. This CDR3 comprises 12 residues. CDR3 coding DNA: TGCAGCGGGCACAGGGGAGATGAAAAACTGTTTTTT. Translation gives CSGHRGDEKLFF.

This clonotype has a count of ten or more. The rearrangement links TRBV7-2 to TRBJ1-1; no reliable D call. The germline V gene has CDR1 SGHTA and CDR2 FQGNSA. The CDR3 covers 14 residues. V lost 5 bases, J lost 1 base, and 11 bases lay in between. The CDR3 DNA follows: TGTGCCAGCAGCCCTATTCGGGAGAACACTGAAGCTTTCTTT. It yields the protein CASSPIRENTEAFF.

In its sample, this clonotype was seen a few times. The rearrangement links TRBV5-1 to TRBJ1-1; 7 bases match TRBD1. The CDR3 contains 14 residues. Germline assignment: CDR1 SGHRS and CDR2 YFSETQ. The trim removed 7 bases at V and 1 base at J, leaving 7 bases unmatched. The CDR3 DNA reads TGCGCCAGCCGAGACAGGGCCGGGAACACTGAAGCTTTCTTT. It yields the protein CASRDRAGNTEAFF.

This clonotype has just a few counts. The chain has TRBV5-4 and TRBJ2-1, with 7 bases fitting TRBD2. The CDR3 contains 15 residues. V shed 2 bases and J 10 bases; nucleotides not matched to a gene: 12. In germline, CDR1 is SGHNT, CDR2 YYREEE (reference sequence). CDR3 loop: CASSFGTTGPGEQFF. Here the CDR3 DNA reads TGTGCCAGCAGCTTTGGGACTACCGGGCCGGGGGAGCAGTTCTTC.

This clonotype occurred many times. J is TRBJ1-5 and V is TRBV7-2, with 7 bases lining up with TRBD1. Germline assignment: CDR1 SGHTA and CDR2 FQGNSA. V shed 5 bases, J shed 2 bases, and the junction held 3 bases outside the gene matches. The CDR3 runs 14 residues. The CDR3 reads CASSDRVGNQPQHF. The CDR3 DNA reads TGTGCCAGCAGCGACAGGGTCGGCAATCAGCCCCAGCATTTT.

This clonotype has ten or more counts. The V and J genes are TRBV7-3 and TRBJ2-3; 7 bases fit TRBD2. CDR3 length: 15 residues. J gave up 6 bases and V 1 base, and 7 bases lay outside the gene matches. Germline V gives CDR1 SGHTA, CDR2 FQGTGA. CDR3 bases: TGTGCCAGCAGCTTAATTGGCGGGGGATTCGATACGCAGTATTTT. This encodes CASSLIGGGFDTQYF.

In its sample, this clonotype was seen many times. This chain uses TRBV7-2 with TRBJ1-4; D might be TRBD1 (6 bases). Germline V CDR1 and CDR2: SGHTA, FQGNSA. The CDR3 runs to 15 residues. Trimming stripped 9 bases from V and 4 bases from J, with 18 bases between. In DNA, the CDR3 is TGTGCCAGTGGGCGGGGGGGCTTAAATAATGAAAAACTGTTTTTT. Amino acid sequence: CASGRGGLNNEKLFF.

This rearrangement joins TRBV5-6 to TRBJ1-1; possibly TRBD1 for D (5 bases). This CDR3 is built from 12 residues. V dropped 2 bases and J dropped 8 bases, with 10 bases sitting between them. Germline-derived CDR1 and CDR2 are SGHDT and YYEEEE. The CDR3: CASSFNRQEAFF. The CDR3 nucleotides read TGTGCCAGCAGCTTTAATCGACAGGAAGCTTTCTTT. Based on the CDR3 plus reference TRBV5-6 and TRBJ1-1, the full variable domain is DAGVTQSPTHLIKTRGQQVTLRCSPKSGHDTVSWYQQALGQGPQFIFQYYEEEERQRGNFPDRFSGHQFPNYSSELNVNALLLGDSALYLCASSFNRQEAFFGQGTRLTVV.

The chain recombines TRBV2 with TRBJ1-6, with D perhaps TRBD1 (6 bases). Trimming shortened V by 6 bases and J by 10 bases, and 13 bases separated the two germline ends. The germline CDR1 and CDR2 sequences are SNHLY and FYNNEI. CDR3 length: 13 amino acids. Here the CDR3 reads CASSHRERSPLHF. The CDR3 nucleotides are TGTGCCAGCAGCCACAGGGAGAGATCACCCCTCCACTTT. Full variable domain (missing parts from reference TRBV2 and TRBJ1-6): EPEVTQTPSHQVTQMGQEVILRCVPISNHLYFYWYRQILGQKVEFLVSFYNNEISEKSEIFDDQFSVERPDGSNFTLKIRSTKLEDSAMYFCASSHRERSPLHFGNGTRLTVT.

This clonotype was found many times. This chain uses TRBV7-2 with TRBJ2-5, with D unresolved. This CDR3 region has 13 residues. The V end lost 5 bases, the J end lost 4 bases, and 11 bases lay between the germline ends. Germline V gives CDR1 SGHTA, CDR2 FQGNSA. CDR3 residues: CASSRSSRETQYF. CDR3 nucleotide sequence: TGTGCCAGCAGCCGATCCAGCCGAGAGACCCAGTACTTC.

This clonotype was observed at least ten times. V gene TRBV6-2 or TRBV6-3 combines with J gene TRBJ1-6, with D maybe TRBD1 (6 bases). The CDR3 contains 18 residues. With 6 bases removed from V and 5 bases from J, the gap between germline ends came to 23 bases. Germline CDR1 and CDR2: MNHEY and SVGEGT. This CDR3 reads CASSLAPTGSTDNSPLHF. In nucleotides, the CDR3 is TGTGCCAGCAGCCTCGCCCCGACAGGCTCTACGGATAATTCACCCCTCCACTTT.

Many counts were recorded for this clonotype. The rearrangement joins TRBV7-8 to TRBJ2-2; possible D gene TRBD1, 6 bases. CDR3 length: 15 amino acids. Germline CDR1 SGHVS, CDR2 FQNEAQ. V was clipped by 3 bases and J by 3 bases, with 11 bases between them. The CDR3 DNA follows: TGTGCCAGCAGCTTCCAGGACAGTTACACCGGGGAGCTGTTTTTT. It encodes CASSFQDSYTGELFF.

This clonotype was recorded a few times. V is TRBV5-1 and J is TRBJ2-5; D ambiguous. The CDR3 contains 14 residues. Germline CDR1 reads SGHRS; CDR2 reads YFSETQ. The V gene lost 4 bases and the J gene lost 2 bases, with 12 bases spanning the gap. This CDR3 reads CASSPALLQETQYF. CDR3 DNA: TGCGCCAGCAGCCCCGCCTTGCTACAAGAGACCCAGTACTTC. The complete variable domain, with remaining parts taken from reference TRBV5-1 and TRBJ2-5, reads KAGVTQTPRYLIKTRGQQVTLSCSPISGHRSVSWYQQTPGQGLQFLFEYFSETQRNKGNFPGRFSGRQFSNSRSEMNVSTLELGDSALYLCASSPALLQETQYFGPGTRLLVL.

This chain joins TRBV5-1 and TRBJ1-1; D gene uncertain. This CDR3 is 14 amino acids long. Germline CDR1 SGHRS, CDR2 YFSETQ. Trimming took off 3 bases at V and 3 bases at J, with 12 bases between the two ends. Here the CDR3 reads CASSSDRRDTEAFF. The CDR3 nucleotides are TGCGCCAGCAGCTCCGATCGGCGGGACACTGAAGCTTTCTTT.

This clonotype was seen repeatedly, ten times or more. This chain uses TRBV7-2 with TRBJ2-2; D possibly corresponds to TRBD2 (6 bases). The V end lost 3 bases, the J end lost 1 base, and 12 bases lay between the germline ends. The CDR3 totals 16 residues. Germline V gene sequence: CDR1 SGHTA, CDR2 FQGNSA. CDR3 protein: CASSLNSGGNTGELFF. The CDR3 bases are TGTGCCAGCAGCTTGAATAGCGGAGGGAACACCGGGGAGCTGTTTTTT. Full variable domain (missing parts from reference TRBV7-2 and TRBJ2-2): GAGVSQSPSNKVTEKGKDVELRCDPISGHTALYWYRQSLGQGLEFLIYFQGNSAPDKSGLPSDRFSAERTGGSVSTLTIQRTQQEDSAVYLCASSLNSGGNTGELFFGEGSRLTVL.

The J gene is TRBJ1-1, the V gene TRBV29-1, with D possibly TRBD1 on 5 matching bases. Per germline, CDR1 SQVTM and CDR2 ANQGSEA. Trimming pared 4 bases from V and 1 base from J, leaving 13 bases between. The CDR3 covers 14 residues. As DNA, the CDR3 is TGCAGCGTTGTGTCGAGGGGTCCGAACACTGAAGCTTTCTTT. This gives the protein CSVVSRGPNTEAFF.

This clonotype has a count of ten or more. This rearrangement joins TRBV7-2 to TRBJ2-1; 7 nucleotides align to TRBD2. The trim removed 1 base at V and 10 bases at J, leaving 10 bases unmatched. The germline V gene encodes CDR1 SGHTA and CDR2 FQGNSA. The CDR3 length is 15 residues. CDR3 sequence reads: CASSLDPAGSREQFF. The CDR3 DNA reads TGTGCCAGCAGCTTAGATCCAGCGGGGTCCCGGGAGCAGTTCTTC.